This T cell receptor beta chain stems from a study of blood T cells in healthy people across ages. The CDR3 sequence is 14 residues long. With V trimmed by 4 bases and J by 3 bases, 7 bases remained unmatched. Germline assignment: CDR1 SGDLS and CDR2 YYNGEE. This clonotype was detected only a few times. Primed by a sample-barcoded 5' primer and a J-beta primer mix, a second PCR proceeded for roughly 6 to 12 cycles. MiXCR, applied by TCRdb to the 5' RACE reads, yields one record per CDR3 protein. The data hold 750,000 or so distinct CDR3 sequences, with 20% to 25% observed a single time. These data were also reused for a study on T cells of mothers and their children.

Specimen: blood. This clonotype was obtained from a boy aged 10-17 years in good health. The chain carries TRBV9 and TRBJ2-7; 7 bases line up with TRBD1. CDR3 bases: TGTGCCAGCAGCCCAGACGGACAGGACTACGAGCAGTACTTC. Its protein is CASSPDGQDYEQYF.